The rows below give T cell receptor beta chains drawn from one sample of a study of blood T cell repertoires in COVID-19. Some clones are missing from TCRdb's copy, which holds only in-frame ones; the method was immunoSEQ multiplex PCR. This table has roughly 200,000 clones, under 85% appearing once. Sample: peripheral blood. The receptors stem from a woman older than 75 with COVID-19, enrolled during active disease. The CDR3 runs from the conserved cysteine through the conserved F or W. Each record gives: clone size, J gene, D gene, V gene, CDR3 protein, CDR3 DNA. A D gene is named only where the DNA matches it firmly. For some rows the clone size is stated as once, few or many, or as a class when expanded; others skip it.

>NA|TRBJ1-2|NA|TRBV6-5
CASRPNREGGYTF
TGTGCCAGCAGACCCAACAGGGAAGGAGGCTACACCTTC
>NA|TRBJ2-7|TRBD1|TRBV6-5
CASGRDRDEQYF
TGTGCCAGCGGGCGGGACAGGGACGAGCAGTACTTC
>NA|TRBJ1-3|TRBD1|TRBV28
CASRRGPGNTIYF
TGTGCCAGCAGGAGGGGGCCCGGAAACACCATATATTTT
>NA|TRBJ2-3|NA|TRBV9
CASSVWDTGGDTQYF
TGTGCCAGCAGCGTATGGGACACCGGGGGGGATACGCAGTATTTT
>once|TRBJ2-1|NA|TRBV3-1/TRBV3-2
CASSQVQGRSEQFF
TGTGCCAGCAGCCAAGTCCAGGGTCGTTCTGAGCAGTTCTTC
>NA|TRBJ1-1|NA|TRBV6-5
CASGVLGDKAFF
TGTGCCAGCGGGGTGTTAGGGGACAAGGCTTTCTTT
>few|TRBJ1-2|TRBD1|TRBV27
CASSFTDRGYGYTF
TGTGCCAGCAGTTTTACGGACAGGGGCTATGGCTACACCTTC
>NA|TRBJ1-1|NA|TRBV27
CASSLVPRVNTEAFF
TGTGCCAGCAGTTTAGTTCCCAGGGTGAACACTGAAGCTTTCTTT
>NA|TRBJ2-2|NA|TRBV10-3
CAITTGTATGELFF
TGTGCCATCACTACCGGGACTGCCACCGGGGAGCTGTTTTTT
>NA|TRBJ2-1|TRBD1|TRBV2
CASRRQGVENEQFF
TGTGCCAGCAGGCGACAGGGGGTGGAAAATGAGCAGTTCTTC
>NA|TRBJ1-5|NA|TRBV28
CASSLGQAYQPQHF
TGTGCCAGCAGTTTAGGGCAGGCTTATCAGCCCCAGCATTTT
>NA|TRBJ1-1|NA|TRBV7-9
CASSLVGSQGGTEAFF
TGTGCCAGCAGCTTAGTCGGGTCCCAGGGCGGCACTGAAGCTTTCTTT
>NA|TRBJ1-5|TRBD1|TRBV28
CASTLAAGTGFGPQHF
TGTGCCAGCACTTTGGCGGCGGGGACAGGGTTCGGGCCCCAGCATTTT
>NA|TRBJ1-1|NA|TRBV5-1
CASSLNSGYTEAFF
TGCGCCAGCAGCTTGAATTCGGGATACACTGAAGCTTTCTTT
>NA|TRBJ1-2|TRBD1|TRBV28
CASRPPGTGNYGYTF
TGTGCCAGCAGACCCCCCGGGACAGGGAACTATGGCTACACCTTC
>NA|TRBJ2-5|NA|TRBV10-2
CASSGRGSETQYF
TGCGCCAGCAGTGGCAGAGGGTCGGAGACCCAGTACTTC
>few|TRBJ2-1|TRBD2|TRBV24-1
CATSDRSGWVVEQFF
TGTGCCACCAGTGACCGTAGCGGGTGGGTTGTTGAGCAGTTCTTC
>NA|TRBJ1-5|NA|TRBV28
CASNAAQGRNQPQHF
TGTGCCAGCAACGCCGCCCAGGGTCGCAATCAGCCCCAGCATTTT
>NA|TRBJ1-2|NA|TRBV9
CASSVAAADNYGYTF
TGTGCCAGCAGCGTAGCGGCAGCGGATAACTATGGCTACACCTTC
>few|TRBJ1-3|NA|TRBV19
CASSRGASSGNTIYF
TGTGCCAGTAGCCGGGGGGCGAGCTCTGGAAACACCATATATTTT
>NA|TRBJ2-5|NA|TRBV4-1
CASSQAGIGETQYF
TGCGCCAGCAGCCAAGCCGGGATCGGGGAGACCCAGTACTTC